This TCR beta chain was recorded in a study of cytomegalovirus exposure and HLA in healthy donors. Study overall: Earlier, 110 million or so unique TCR beta sequences were recovered from some 200 million T cells by an analysis. Study-wide results and caveats: The authors later found TCR association rates varying by HLA locus, with DRB1 most and HLA-C fewest.

It was healthy bone marrow donors who served as donors. 60 Vbeta and 13 Jbeta primers were used in PCR. Profiled with immunoSEQ multiplex PCR; TCRdb holds only in-frame clones, not every one. The table shows over 85,000 clones, with over 80% occurring only once. The germline V gene has CDR1 SGHRS and CDR2 YFSETQ. The CDR3 is 13 amino acids. The V end was cut by 5 bases, the J end by 2 bases, with 11 bases between. Regarding this clone: Antigen unknown.

The sequence derives from a female donor in good health and CMV-seropositive. The chain joins TRBV5-1 to TRBJ2-7, with a tentative D call TRBD1 (5 bases). The sequenced sample was PBMCs. DNA for the CDR3: TGCGCCAGCAGTTCAGGGATGACCTACGAGCAGTACTTC. Translation: CASSSGMTYEQYF.